This T cell receptor beta chain was identified in a study of Ad26.COV2.S vaccination and SARS-CoV-2 variants. Findings of the study overall: Analyses that measured TCR breadth and depth may have underestimated total T cell responses. Those who received the vaccine showed greater spike-specific TCR breadth than those given placebo.

As regards this clone: What it binds is unknown.

Method: immunoSEQ multiplex PCR; TCRdb's copy keeps in-frame clones and lacks some. The sample lists over 300,000 clones; 83% were seen once. Germline loops: CDR1 SQVTM, CDR2 ANQGSEA. The CDR3 has 20 residues. With 4 bases clipped from V and 2 bases from J, the junction kept 23 bases outside the gene matches. Documented treatment: some 20 received Ad26.COV2.S at low or high dose, single or two shots; a few received placebo; per-sample allocation not given. Day 63 after the first injection of vaccine or placebo was the sampling time. This TCR was sampled from a person between 18 and 65 years old who received the Ad26.COV2.S COVID-19 vaccine or a placebo. This chain uses TRBV29-1 with TRBJ2-3; TRBD1 agrees at 8 bases. The sequencing used peripheral blood, collected in a trial of Ad26.COV2.S vaccine versus placebo. The CDR3, as DNA: TGCAGCGTTGGGGGTCTGCTGAACGGGACAGGTTCTTTTTTCACAGATACGCAGTATTTT. This codes for CSVGGLLNGTGSFFTDTQYF.